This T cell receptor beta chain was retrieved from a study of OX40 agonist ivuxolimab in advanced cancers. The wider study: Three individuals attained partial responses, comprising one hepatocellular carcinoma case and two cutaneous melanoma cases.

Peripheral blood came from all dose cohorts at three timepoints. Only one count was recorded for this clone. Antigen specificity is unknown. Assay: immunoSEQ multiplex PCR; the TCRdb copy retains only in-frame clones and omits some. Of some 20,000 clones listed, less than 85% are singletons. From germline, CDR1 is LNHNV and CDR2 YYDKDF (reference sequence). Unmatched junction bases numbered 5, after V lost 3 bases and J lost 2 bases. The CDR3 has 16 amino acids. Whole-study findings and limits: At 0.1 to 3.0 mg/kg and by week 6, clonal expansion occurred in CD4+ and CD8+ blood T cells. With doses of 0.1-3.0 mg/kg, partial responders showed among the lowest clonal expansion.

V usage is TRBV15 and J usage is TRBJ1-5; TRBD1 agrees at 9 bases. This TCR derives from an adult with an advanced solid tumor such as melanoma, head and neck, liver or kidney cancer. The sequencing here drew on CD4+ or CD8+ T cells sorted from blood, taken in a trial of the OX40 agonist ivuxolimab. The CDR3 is CATSRGDRERNQPQHF. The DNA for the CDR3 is TGTGCCACCAGCAGGGGGGACAGGGAGCGCAATCAGCCCCAGCATTTT.